Described below is a single T cell receptor beta chain sequence and its context. Generated by immunoSEQ multiplex PCR, the TCRdb table keeps only in-frame clones and is missing some. The sample consists of around 33,000 clones, just over 90% of them appearing once. The CDR3 contains 15 residues. The germline gives CDR1 LNHDA, CDR2 SQIVND (reference sequence). With 5 bases clipped from V and 4 bases from J, the junction kept 6 bases outside the gene matches. The data belong to a study of T cell changes during pregnancy in multiple sclerosis. This rearrangement joins TRBV19 to TRBJ1-4; TRBD1 aligns across 8 bases. This receptor was taken from a female donor with multiple sclerosis, enrolled in a pregnancy study. The sample consisted of CD4+ T cells from peripheral blood mononuclear cells, taken after pregnancy. CDR3 sequence (DNA): TGTGCCAGTAGTCCCACAGGGGGAGGTAATGAAAAACTGTTTTTT. Amino acid sequence: CASSPTGGGNEKLFF.